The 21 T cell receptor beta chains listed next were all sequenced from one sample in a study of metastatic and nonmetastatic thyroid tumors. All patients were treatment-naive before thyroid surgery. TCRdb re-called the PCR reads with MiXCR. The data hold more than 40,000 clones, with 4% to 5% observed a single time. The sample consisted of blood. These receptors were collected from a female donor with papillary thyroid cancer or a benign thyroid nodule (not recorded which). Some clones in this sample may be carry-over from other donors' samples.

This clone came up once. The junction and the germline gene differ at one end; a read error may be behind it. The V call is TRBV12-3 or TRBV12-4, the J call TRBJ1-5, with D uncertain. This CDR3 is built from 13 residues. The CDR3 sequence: CASIRRNDHPQHF. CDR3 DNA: TGTGCCAGCATCCGACGAAACGATCATCCCCAGCATTTT.

CDR3 region: CASSQRGREVCEQYF. The CDR3 DNA reads as TGTGCCAGCAGCCAACGCGGTCGCGAAGTCTGCGAGCAGTACTTC. This sequence joins TRBV3-1 and TRBJ2-7, with D unresolved. The CDR3 length is 15 residues. The germline CDR1 and CDR2 sequences are LGHDT and YNNKEL (reference sequence). The germline V and J ends were trimmed by 2 bases and 6 bases, with 17 bases remaining between them.

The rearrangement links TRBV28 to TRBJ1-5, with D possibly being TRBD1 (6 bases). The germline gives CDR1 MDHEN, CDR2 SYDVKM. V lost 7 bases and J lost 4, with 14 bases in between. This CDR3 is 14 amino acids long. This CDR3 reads CASIQGPRNQPQHF. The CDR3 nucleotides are TGTGCCAGCATACAGGGTCCGCGGAATCAGCCCCAGCATTTT.

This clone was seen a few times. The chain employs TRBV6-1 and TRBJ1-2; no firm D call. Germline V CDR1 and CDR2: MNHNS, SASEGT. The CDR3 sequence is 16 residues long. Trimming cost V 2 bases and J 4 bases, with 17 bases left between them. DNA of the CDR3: TGTGCCAGCAGTGAATCGATGGGTATAAGTAGCTATGGCTACACCTTC. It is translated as CASSESMGISSYGYTF.

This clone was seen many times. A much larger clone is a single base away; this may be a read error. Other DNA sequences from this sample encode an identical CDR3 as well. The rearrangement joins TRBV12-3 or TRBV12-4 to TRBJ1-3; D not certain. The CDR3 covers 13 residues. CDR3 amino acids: CATGRFSGNTIYF. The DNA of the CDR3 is TGTGCCACGGGCCGATTCTCTGGAAACACCATATACTTT.

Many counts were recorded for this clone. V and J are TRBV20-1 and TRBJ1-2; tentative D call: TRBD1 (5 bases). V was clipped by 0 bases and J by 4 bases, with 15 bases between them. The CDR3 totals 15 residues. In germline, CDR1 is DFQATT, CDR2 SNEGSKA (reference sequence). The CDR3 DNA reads TGCAGTGCTAGAGAGGCGGCAGGGTCCTTCTATGGCTACACCTTC. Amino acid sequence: CSAREAAGSFYGYTF.

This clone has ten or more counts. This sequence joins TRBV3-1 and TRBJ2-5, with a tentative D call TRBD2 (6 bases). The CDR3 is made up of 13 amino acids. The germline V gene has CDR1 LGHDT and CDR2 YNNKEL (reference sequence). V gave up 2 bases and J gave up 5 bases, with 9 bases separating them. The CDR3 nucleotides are TGTGCCAGCAGCCAAACTAGCTCGGAGACCCAGTACTTC. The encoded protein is CASSQTSSETQYF.

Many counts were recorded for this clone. DNA for the CDR3: TGTGCCAGCAGTTTAAGGTTGGGGTGGGACAACTCGTACCGGGAGCTGTTTTTT. It codes for CASSLRLGWDNSYRELFF. This chain joins TRBV12-3 or TRBV12-4 and TRBJ2-2; weak D call: TRBD1 (6 bases). V was pared by 2 bases and J by 9 bases, with 25 bases between. The CDR3 has 18 amino acids.

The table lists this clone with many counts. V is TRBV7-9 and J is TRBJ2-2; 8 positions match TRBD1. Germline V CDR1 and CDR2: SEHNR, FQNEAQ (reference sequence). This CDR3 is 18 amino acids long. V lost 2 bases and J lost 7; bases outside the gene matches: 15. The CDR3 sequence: CASSLYGGAGGADGELFF. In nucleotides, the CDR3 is TGTGCCAGCAGCTTATACGGGGGTGCAGGGGGCGCGGACGGGGAGCTGTTTTTT. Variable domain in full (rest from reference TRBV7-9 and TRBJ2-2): DTGVSQNPRHKITKRGQNVTFRCDPISEHNRLYWYRQTLGQGPEFLTYFQNEAQLEKSRLLSDRFSAERPKGSFSTLEIQRTEQGDSAMYLCASSLYGGAGGADGELFFGEGSRLTVL.

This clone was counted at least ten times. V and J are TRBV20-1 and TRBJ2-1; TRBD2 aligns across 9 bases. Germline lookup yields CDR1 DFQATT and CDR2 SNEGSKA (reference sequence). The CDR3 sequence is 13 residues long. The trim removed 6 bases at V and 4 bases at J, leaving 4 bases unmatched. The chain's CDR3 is CSANSGRYNEQFF. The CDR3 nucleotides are TGCAGTGCAAACAGCGGGAGGTACAATGAGCAGTTCTTC.

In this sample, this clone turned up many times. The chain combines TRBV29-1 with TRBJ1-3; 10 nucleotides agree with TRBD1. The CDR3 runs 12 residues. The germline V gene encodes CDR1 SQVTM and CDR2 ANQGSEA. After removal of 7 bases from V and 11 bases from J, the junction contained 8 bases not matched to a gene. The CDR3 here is CSASGQGNSIYF. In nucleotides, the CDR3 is TGCAGCGCCTCGGGACAGGGGAACTCCATATATTTT.

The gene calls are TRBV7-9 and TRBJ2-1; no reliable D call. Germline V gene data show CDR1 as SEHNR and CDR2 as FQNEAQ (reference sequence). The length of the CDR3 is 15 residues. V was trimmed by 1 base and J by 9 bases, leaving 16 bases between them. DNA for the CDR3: TGTGCCAGCAGCTTAGGATTAACCGGAGACGTTGAGCAGTTCTTC. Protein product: CASSLGLTGDVEQFF.

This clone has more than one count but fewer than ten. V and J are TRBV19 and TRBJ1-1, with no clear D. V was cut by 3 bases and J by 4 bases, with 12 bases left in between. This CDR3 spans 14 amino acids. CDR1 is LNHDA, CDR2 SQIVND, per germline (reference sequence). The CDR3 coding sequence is TGTGCCAGTAGTATGAGCGGACGGGGCACTGAAGCTTTCTTT. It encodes CASSMSGRGTEAFF.

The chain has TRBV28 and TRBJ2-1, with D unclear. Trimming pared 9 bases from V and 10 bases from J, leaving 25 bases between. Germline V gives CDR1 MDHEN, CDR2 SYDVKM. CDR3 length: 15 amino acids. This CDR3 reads CASFTGRLESLEQFF. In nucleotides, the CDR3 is TGTGCCAGTTTTACCGGAAGGCTGGAGAGCCTCGAGCAGTTCTTC.

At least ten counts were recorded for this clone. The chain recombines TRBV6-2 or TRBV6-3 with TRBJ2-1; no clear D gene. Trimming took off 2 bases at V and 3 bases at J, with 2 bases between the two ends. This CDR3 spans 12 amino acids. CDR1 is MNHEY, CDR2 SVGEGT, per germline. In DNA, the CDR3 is TGTGCCAGCAGTTACCTCTACAATGAGCAGTTCTTC. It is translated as CASSYLYNEQFF.

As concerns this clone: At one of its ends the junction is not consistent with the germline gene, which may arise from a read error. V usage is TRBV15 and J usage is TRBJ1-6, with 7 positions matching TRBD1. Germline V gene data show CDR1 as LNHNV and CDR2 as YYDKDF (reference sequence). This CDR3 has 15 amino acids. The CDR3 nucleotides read TGTGCCACCAGCAGAGATCCGGACAGGCCCTCACCCCCCCACTTT. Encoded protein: CATSRDPDRPSPPHF.

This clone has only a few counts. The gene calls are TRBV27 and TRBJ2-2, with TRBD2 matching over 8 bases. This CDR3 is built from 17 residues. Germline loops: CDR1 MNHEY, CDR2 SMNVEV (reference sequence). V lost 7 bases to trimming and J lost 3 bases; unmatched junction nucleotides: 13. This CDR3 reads CASMFKASGLYTGELFF. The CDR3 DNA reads TGTGCCAGCATGTTCAAGGCTAGCGGGCTGTACACCGGGGAGCTGTTTTTT.

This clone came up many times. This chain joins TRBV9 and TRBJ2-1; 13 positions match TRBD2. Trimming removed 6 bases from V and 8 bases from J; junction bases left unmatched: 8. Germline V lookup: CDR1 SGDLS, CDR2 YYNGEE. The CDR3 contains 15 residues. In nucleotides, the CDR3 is TGTGCCAGCAAAGCCGGGACTAGCGGGGTGGATGAGCAGTTCTTC. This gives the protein CASKAGTSGVDEQFF.

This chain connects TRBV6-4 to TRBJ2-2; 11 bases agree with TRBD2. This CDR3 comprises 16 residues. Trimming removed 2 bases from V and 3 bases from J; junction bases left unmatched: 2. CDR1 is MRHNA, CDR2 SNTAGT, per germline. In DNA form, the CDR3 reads TGTGCCAGCAGTGACGGGACTAGCGGCCACACCGGGGAGCTGTTTTTT. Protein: CASSDGTSGHTGELFF.

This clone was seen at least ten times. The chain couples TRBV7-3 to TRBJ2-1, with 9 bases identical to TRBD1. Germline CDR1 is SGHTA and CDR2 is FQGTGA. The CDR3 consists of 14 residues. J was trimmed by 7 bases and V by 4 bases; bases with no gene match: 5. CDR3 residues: CASSSGQGRNEQFF. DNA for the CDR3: TGTGCCAGCAGCTCGGGACAGGGAAGGAATGAGCAGTTCTTC.

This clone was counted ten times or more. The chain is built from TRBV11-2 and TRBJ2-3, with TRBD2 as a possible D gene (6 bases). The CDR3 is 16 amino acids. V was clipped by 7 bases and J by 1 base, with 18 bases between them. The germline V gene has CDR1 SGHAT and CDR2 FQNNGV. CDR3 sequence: CASTPGKASGTDTQYF. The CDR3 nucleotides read TGTGCCAGCACCCCCGGGAAGGCTAGCGGCACAGATACGCAGTATTTT. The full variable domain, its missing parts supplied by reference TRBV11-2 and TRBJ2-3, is EAGVAQSPRYKIIEKRQSVAFWCNPISGHATLYWYQQILGQGPKLLIQFQNNGVVDDSQLPKDRFSAERLKGVDSTLKIQPAKLEDSAVYLCASTPGKASGTDTQYFGPGTRLTVL.